This note documents a single TCR beta chain sequence. Germline CDR1 and CDR2: KGHSH and LQKENI. V dropped 8 bases and J dropped 2 bases, with 13 bases sitting between them. This CDR3 has 15 amino acids. These data originate in a study of blood T cell repertoires in COVID-19. Study background: Samples representing acute and convalescent COVID-19 were sourced from the United States, Italy and Spain.

Libraries were prepared by immunoSEQ multiplex PCR; TCRdb keeps only in-frame clonotypes and omits some of them. The sample records about 140,000 clones, just under 90% being singletons. Specimen: peripheral blood. This clonotype was obtained from a middle-aged woman with acute or convalescent COVID-19. The rearrangement uses TRBV18 and TRBJ1-6; perhaps TRBD1 as D (5 bases). CDR3 protein: CASGAAVAYNSPLHF. For the CDR3, the DNA is TGTGCCAGCGGGGCGGCCGTAGCCTATAATTCACCCCTCCACTTT.